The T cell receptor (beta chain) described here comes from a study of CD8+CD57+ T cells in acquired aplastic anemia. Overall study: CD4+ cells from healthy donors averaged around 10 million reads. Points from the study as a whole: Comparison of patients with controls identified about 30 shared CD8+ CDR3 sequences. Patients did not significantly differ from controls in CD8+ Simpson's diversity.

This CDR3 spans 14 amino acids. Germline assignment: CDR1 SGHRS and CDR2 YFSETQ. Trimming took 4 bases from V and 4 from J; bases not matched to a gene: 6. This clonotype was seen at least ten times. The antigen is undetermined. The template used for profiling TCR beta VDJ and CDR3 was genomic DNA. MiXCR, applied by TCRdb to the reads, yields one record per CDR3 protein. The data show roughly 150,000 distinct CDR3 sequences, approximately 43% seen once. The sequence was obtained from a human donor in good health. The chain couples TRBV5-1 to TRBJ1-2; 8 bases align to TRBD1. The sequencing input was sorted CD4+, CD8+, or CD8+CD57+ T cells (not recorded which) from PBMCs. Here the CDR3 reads CASSLGDRLYGYTF. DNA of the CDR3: TGCGCCAGCAGCCTTGGGGACAGGCTCTATGGCTACACCTTC.